The present entry profiles one TCR beta chain with its context. Its antigen is undetermined. This sample was taken from a study of shared clonotypes between healthy human individuals. Overall study results and limits: Shared clonotypes: about 5% naive CD4, around 3.5% naive CD8, less than 2.5% memory CD4, under 0.5% memory CD8. Against clonotypes common to all four donors, non-shared ones had lower generation probabilities.

Evenly divided among several immunoSEQ plates was the genomic DNA of each subset. The method was immunoSEQ multiplex PCR; TCRdb's version includes in-frame clones alone and lacks a portion of them. The sample shows about 2 million clones, about 95% of them seen only once. CD45RO-negative, CCR7-selected cells formed the naive CD8 fraction, which excluded terminally differentiated effector memory CD45RA+ cells. All the donors were Caucasian adults who lived in Nashville, Tennessee. This CDR3 has 18 residues. The germline gives CDR1 LNHNV, CDR2 YYDKDF (reference sequence). V lost 5 bases and J 2 bases, leaving 25 bases between the germline ends.

This chain uses TRBV15 with TRBJ2-7, with D perhaps given as TRBD1 or TRBD2 (7 bases each). This TCR was sampled from a man aged 18 to 30 in good health. Source material: naive CD8+ T cells sorted from blood. The CDR3 loop reads CATSPPREGQPITYEQYF. The DNA for the CDR3 is TGTGCCACCAGCCCACCTAGGGAGGGACAGCCGATAACCTACGAGCAGTACTTC.